The entry below gives a single T cell receptor (beta chain) sequence along with its context. Its antigen remains undetermined. Nothing much larger sits one base from this clone, and base qualities are not available. The sample originates from a study of blood T cell repertoires in COVID-19 (TCRdb year 2020). Concerning the study at large: Samples covering the acute and convalescent phases of COVID-19 were provided by collaborators in the United States, Italy and Spain. The prospective study material was composed of cDNA or gDNA derived from T cells, B-cell-depleted T cells, or PBMCs. Subjects who had been exposed to COVID-19, were actively infected with it, or had recovered from it provided the deeply sampled blood TCRbeta repertoires that made up the dataset. The repertoires were released in a freely available public database intended as a resource for research on the immune response to SARS-CoV-2. The samples were drawn from the first 160 participants of the ongoing ImmuneRACE study and from 950 to 1,500 subjects provided by 6 global collaborators. A de-identified subject ID, COVID-19 status, age in years and sex were almost always included in the sample metadata. Where available, HLA class I and class II types were obtained from metadata supplied by the sample provider rather than from assay-based typing. The full study reports these points: Clinical and demographic metadata were provided uncurated, with the amount varying by source and participant.

TCRbeta CDR3 regions were amplified from genomic DNA using the immunoSEQ Assay, a bias-controlled multiplex PCR. Per the source publication's procedure: Nucleated cell counts per sample were estimated from amplification of reference gene primers within the assay. To quantify the absolute abundance of each unique TCRbeta CDR3 rearrangement, sequence reads were collapsed and filtered. For each sample, productive Simpson clonality was calculated as the square root of Simpson's diversity index over productive rearrangements. TCRdb's version of the immuneACCESS table is confined to in-frame rearrangements and falls short of the full clone set. An unresolved V gene accounts for under half of the shortfall where checked; the remainder is of unknown origin. The V and J calls and clone size were taken over from that table, and D and trimming were inferred from the DNA. This sample holds roughly 70,000 clones; about four fifths were observed only once. Over 15% of the sample is taken by the ten largest.

V is pared back by 3 bases and J by 0 bases, with 9 bases lying between the germline termini. Per the germline V gene (reference sequence), LNHDA is the CDR1 and SQIVND is the CDR2. From the cysteine through the phenylalanine, the CDR3 covers 15 amino acids. Only the CDR3 DNA is retained, 45 bases long and in frame from the first base. A second Seattle source provided samples from volunteer blood donors who had recovered from COVID-19. Each collaborating institution followed its own protocols to collect whole blood in K2EDTA tubes. For TCRbeta analysis, collaborators shipped samples as frozen whole blood, isolated PBMCs, or DNA extracted from either of those sample types.

The origin of this receptor is a man between 65 and 85 years old who had recovered from COVID-19. The chain is made from TRBV19 and TRBJ1-5, with an unclear D gene assignment. The sequenced sample was peripheral blood. The CDR3: CASSMSGNSNQPQHF. Read as DNA, the sequence is TGTGCCAGTAGTATGTCGGGGAATAGCAATCAGCCCCAGCATTTT.